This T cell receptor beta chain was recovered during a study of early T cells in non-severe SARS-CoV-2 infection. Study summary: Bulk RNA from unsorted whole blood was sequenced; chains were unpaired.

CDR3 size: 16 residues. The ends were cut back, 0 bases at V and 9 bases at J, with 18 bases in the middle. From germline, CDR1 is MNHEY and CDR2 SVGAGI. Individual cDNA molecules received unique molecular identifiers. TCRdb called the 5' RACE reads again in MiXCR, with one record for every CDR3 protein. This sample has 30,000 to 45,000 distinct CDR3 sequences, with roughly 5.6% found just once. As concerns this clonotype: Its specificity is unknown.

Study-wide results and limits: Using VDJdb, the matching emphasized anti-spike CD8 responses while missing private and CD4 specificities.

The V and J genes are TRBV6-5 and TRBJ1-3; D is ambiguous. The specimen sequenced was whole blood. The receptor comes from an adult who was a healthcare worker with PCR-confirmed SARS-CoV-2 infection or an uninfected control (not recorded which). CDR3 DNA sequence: TGTGCCAGCAGTTACTCGAAGAGTCCCAATCGGGGCACCATATATTTT. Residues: CASSYSKSPNRGTIYF.